The 3 T cell receptor beta chains presented below share a single source sample, sequenced in a study of blood T cells in healthy people across ages. PCR was performed a second time for about 6 to 11 cycles using a sample-barcoded 5' primer and a J-beta primer mix. TCRdb processed the 5' RACE reads anew with MiXCR; each CDR3 protein has one entry. The data show about 700,000 distinct CDR3 sequences, less than 40% seen once. Material: blood. The receptors were sampled from a woman of 80 years or more in good health.

On this clonotype: This is likely a read error, given that the CDR3 carries no conserved phenylalanine or tryptophan at its end. The chain employs TRBV10-3 and TRBJ2-2; D gene unclear. The CDR3 totals 15 residues. In germline, CDR1 is ENHRY, CDR2 SYGVKD. V was trimmed by 0 bases and J by 7 bases, leaving 12 bases between them. CDR3 amino acids: CAISESKRAHGELFV. The CDR3 region has the DNA TGTGCCATCAGTGAGTCCAAGCGAGCTCACGGGGAGCTGTTTGTT.

Ten or more counts support this clonotype. This sequence joins TRBV7-9 and TRBJ1-2; 7 bases are a match to TRBD1. This CDR3 has 14 residues. The germline CDR1 and CDR2 sequences are SEHNR and FQNEAQ (reference sequence). The J segment lost 4 bases and the V segment lost 0 bases, leaving 2 bases of the junction unmatched. As DNA, the CDR3 is TGTGCCAGCAGCTTAGCGGCAGGGGGCTATGGCTACACCTTC. Amino acid sequence: CASSLAAGGYGYTF.

In regard to this clonotype: With a much larger clone just one base away, this may be a read error. The chain carries TRBV6-2 or TRBV6-3 and TRBJ2-7; 8 bases agree with TRBD2. The V segment lost 8 bases and the J segment 3 bases; nucleotides outside the gene matches: 6. The CDR3 consists of 13 residues. Germline V gene sequence: CDR1 MNHEY, CDR2 SVGEGT. CDR3 amino acids: CASHRGGCYEQYF. The CDR3 DNA reads as TGTGCCAGCCATCGGGGGGGGTGCTACGAGCAGTACTTC.